This T cell receptor beta chain was identified in a study of blood T cell repertoires in COVID-19. Method: immunoSEQ multiplex PCR; TCRdb's copy keeps in-frame clones and lacks some. The profile shows 150,000 or so clones, around 88% of them singletons. Germline V gene lookup returns CDR1 LGHNA and CDR2 YNFKEQ. The junction had 12 bases not matched to a gene; V was cut back by 4 bases and J by 5 bases. The CDR3 contains 17 residues. The chain links TRBV4-2 to TRBJ1-4, with TRBD1 matching 8 bases. The sequenced sample consisted of peripheral blood. The clonotype originates from a man in his 60s with COVID-19, enrolled during active disease. This CDR3 reads CASSPGRDRRYNEKLFF. CDR3 DNA sequence: TGTGCCAGCAGCCCCGGTCGGGACAGGCGATACAATGAAAAACTGTTTTTT.